Below are 16 T cell receptor beta chains sequenced from a single sample in a study of blood T cell repertoires in COVID-19. TCRdb keeps only in-frame clones here, not all; method: immunoSEQ multiplex PCR. The top ten clones hold about 4.2% of a sample with fewer than 350,000 clones, around 89% of them seen once. The sequenced sample consisted of peripheral blood. These receptors were obtained from a man aged 35 to 55 with acute or convalescent COVID-19.

V gene TRBV6-1 combines with J gene TRBJ2-1; no clear D gene. The CDR3 extends over 15 amino acids. Germline V CDR1 and CDR2: MNHNS, SASEGT. Trimming cost V 2 bases and J 0 bases, with 8 bases left between them. The chain's CDR3 is CASSEPMSSYNEQFF. For the CDR3, the DNA is TGTGCCAGCAGTGAACCTATGAGCTCCTACAATGAGCAGTTCTTC.

The chain links TRBV6-1 to TRBJ1-2; D is undetermined. CDR3 size: 13 residues. V was clipped by 1 base and J by 8 bases, with 11 bases between them. Per germline, CDR1 MNHNS and CDR2 SASEGT. The CDR3 DNA reads TGTGCCAGCAGTGAAGGTTCTAGGAGGGGCTACACCTTC. This translates into CASSEGSRRGYTF.

V usage is TRBV30 and J usage is TRBJ1-2; D perhaps matches TRBD1 (6 bases). CDR3 length equals 13 residues. Germline V gives CDR1 GTSNPN, CDR2 SVGIG (reference sequence). Trimming removed 1 base from V and 5 bases from J, with 11 bases in between. The CDR3 nucleotides are TGTGCCTGGAGTGAAGAGGGGGGGTATGGCTACACCTTC. It encodes CAWSEEGGYGYTF.

The chain combines TRBV5-6 with TRBJ2-2, with TRBD1 identical over 8 bases. This CDR3 is 16 amino acids long. CDR1 SGHDT and CDR2 YYEEEE come from the germline V gene. V lost 4 bases to trimming and J lost 3 bases; unmatched junction nucleotides: 8. CDR3: CASSPRTGWHTGELFF. The DNA of the CDR3 is TGTGCCAGCAGCCCAAGGACAGGGTGGCACACCGGGGAGCTGTTTTTT. Full variable domain (remainder filled in from reference TRBV5-6 and TRBJ2-2): DAGVTQSPTHLIKTRGQQVTLRCSPKSGHDTVSWYQQALGQGPQFIFQYYEEEERQRGNFPDRFSGHQFPNYSSELNVNALLLGDSALYLCASSPRTGWHTGELFFGEGSRLTVL.

This clone came up a few times. The chain carries TRBV5-6 and TRBJ1-4; D call uncertain. Deletions cut 0 bases from V and 7 bases from J, with 13 bases between. The CDR3 runs 15 residues. Germline values: CDR1 SGHDT, CDR2 YYEEEE. CDR3 sequence reads: CASSLVGGGSEKLFF. DNA of the CDR3: TGTGCCAGCAGCTTGGTTGGAGGAGGTAGTGAAAAACTGTTTTTT.

Of note for this clone: Different DNA sequences within this sample yield the same CDR3. The genes are TRBV9 and TRBJ2-2; tentative D call: TRBD2 (6 bases). Germline CDR1 SGDLS, CDR2 YYNGEE. V lost 0 bases and J 0 bases, leaving 6 bases between the germline ends. CDR3 length: 15 amino acids. CDR3 residues: CASSVGGANTGELFF. As DNA, the CDR3 is TGTGCCAGCAGCGTAGGCGGGGCGAACACCGGGGAGCTGTTTTTT.

The V gene is TRBV30, the J gene TRBJ2-5; TRBD1 matches 7 bases. V was pared by 1 base and J by 3 bases, with 5 bases of the junction left unmatched. The CDR3 contains 14 residues. From germline, CDR1 is GTSNPN and CDR2 SVGIG (reference sequence). Here the CDR3 DNA reads TGTGCCTGGAGTGGGACAGGAGAAAAAGAGACCCAGTACTTC. It is translated as CAWSGTGEKETQYF.

The chain combines TRBV7-2 with TRBJ1-1; 7 positions agree with TRBD1. The junction had 10 bases not matched to a gene; V was cut back by 5 bases and J by 10 bases. CDR3 size: 13 residues. The germline V gene has CDR1 SGHTA and CDR2 FQGNSA. CDR3 residues: CASSTDRDKGAFF. CDR3 nucleotides: TGTGCCAGCAGCACCGACAGGGACAAGGGAGCTTTCTTT.

J is TRBJ2-2 and V is TRBV10-3; 9 nucleotides agree with TRBD1. Germline trimming cut 4 bases from V and 6 bases from J; bases unmatched to any gene: 3. The CDR3 is 14 amino acids. Germline loops: CDR1 ENHRY, CDR2 SYGVKD. The CDR3, as DNA: TGTGCCATCAGTGGGACAGGGGTGGCCGGGGAGCTGTTTTTT. Encoded protein: CAISGTGVAGELFF.

This chain uses TRBV5-1 with TRBJ1-1, with 8 bases aligning to TRBD1. CDR1 and CDR2 (germline): SGHRS, YFSETQ. The junction had 4 bases not matched to a gene; V was cut back by 2 bases and J by 4 bases. This CDR3 region has 14 residues. CDR3: CASSFGQGLTEAFF. CDR3 in DNA: TGCGCCAGCAGCTTCGGACAGGGACTCACTGAAGCTTTCTTT.

The chain carries TRBV2 and TRBJ2-7; D might be TRBD1 (5 bases). This CDR3 is 12 amino acids long. Trimming pared 6 bases from V and 3 bases from J, leaving 9 bases between. The V gene's germline CDR1 is SNHLY and CDR2 FYNNEI. CDR3 amino acids: CASRYRFYEQYF. The CDR3 coding sequence is TGTGCCAGCAGGTACAGGTTCTACGAGCAGTACTTC.

This sequence joins TRBV6-5 and TRBJ1-1; D may be TRBD1 (6 bases). Trimming cost V 4 bases and J 7 bases, with 19 bases left between them. The CDR3 contains 15 residues. CDR1 is MNHEY, CDR2 SVGAGI, per germline. The CDR3 here is CASSSRDGKQGEAFF. Here the CDR3 DNA reads TGTGCCAGCAGTTCACGAGATGGGAAACAGGGTGAAGCTTTCTTT.

The chain links TRBV6-1 to TRBJ2-4; D not certain. CDR3 length: 16 amino acids. CDR1 is MNHNS, CDR2 SASEGT, per germline. Between the trimmed V and J ends, which lost 2 bases and 0 bases, there was a span of 11 bases. The CDR3 DNA is TGTGCCAGCAGTGAACCGCGCCCTATAGCCAAAAACATTCAGTACTTC. The encoded protein is CASSEPRPIAKNIQYF.

V usage is TRBV5-1 and J usage is TRBJ2-3; 7 bases are a match to TRBD2. With V trimmed by 5 bases and J by 0 bases, 0 bases remained unmatched. Germline CDR1 is SGHRS and CDR2 is YFSETQ. The CDR3 covers 13 residues. In nucleotides, the CDR3 is TGCGCCAGCAGGGGGGGGAGCACAGATACGCAGTATTTT. Its translation: CASRGGSTDTQYF.

The count of this clone is one. The rearrangement joins TRBV10-3 to TRBJ1-1, with D possibly being TRBD1 (5 bases). The V and J ends lost 7 bases and 1 base respectively, with 10 bases between them. This CDR3 is 13 amino acids long. Germline V gene lookup returns CDR1 ENHRY and CDR2 SYGVKD. The CDR3 DNA reads TGTGCCATCAAGAGGACACAGAACACTGAAGCTTTCTTT. It is translated as CAIKRTQNTEAFF.

Remarks on this clone: The sample has other DNA sequences that encode this CDR3 too. The genes are TRBV5-1 and TRBJ1-4, with 7 bases that match TRBD1. Germline V gene sequence: CDR1 SGHRS, CDR2 YFSETQ. V shed 4 bases, J shed 6 bases, and the junction held 6 bases outside the gene matches. The CDR3 runs to 14 residues. The CDR3 here is CASSPGTVDEKLFF. The CDR3 nucleotides read TGCGCCAGCAGCCCCGGGACAGTGGATGAAAAACTGTTTTTT. The variable domain in full, with the rest retrieved from reference TRBV5-1 and TRBJ1-4, is KAGVTQTPRYLIKTRGQQVTLSCSPISGHRSVSWYQQTPGQGLQFLFEYFSETQRNKGNFPGRFSGRQFSNSRSEMNVSTLELGDSALYLCASSPGTVDEKLFFGSGTQLSVL.